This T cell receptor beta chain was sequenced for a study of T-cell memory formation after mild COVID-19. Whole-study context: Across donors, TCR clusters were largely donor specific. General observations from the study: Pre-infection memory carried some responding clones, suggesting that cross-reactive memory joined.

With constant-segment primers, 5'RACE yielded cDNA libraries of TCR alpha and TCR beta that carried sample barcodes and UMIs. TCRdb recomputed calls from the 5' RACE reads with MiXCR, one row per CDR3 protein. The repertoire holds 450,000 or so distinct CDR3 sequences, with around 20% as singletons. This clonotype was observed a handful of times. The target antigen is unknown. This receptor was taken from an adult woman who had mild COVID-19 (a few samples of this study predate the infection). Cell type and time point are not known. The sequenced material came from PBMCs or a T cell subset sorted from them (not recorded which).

CDR3 sequence reads: CASSLQGQDNEKLFF. CDR3 coding DNA: TGTGCCAGCAGCCTACAGGGGCAGGATAATGAAAAACTGTTTTTT. The chain recombines TRBV7-9 with TRBJ1-4; TRBD1 agrees at 7 bases. V dropped 5 bases and J dropped 4; count of bases not matched to a gene: 7. In germline, CDR1 is SEHNR, CDR2 FQNEAQ (reference sequence). CDR3 length: 15 residues.